The text below deals with one T cell receptor beta chain. Its antigen is as yet unknown. Profiled with immunoSEQ multiplex PCR; TCRdb holds only in-frame clones, not every one. This sample has over 85,000 clones; over 95% occur once, and the top ten carry 0.03% to 0.035%. The source of the sample is a study of siplizumab effects on memory and regulatory T cells. Notes on the study in general: With siplizumab, Treg-derived clones averaged approximately 66% of mappable alloreactive CD4+ clones, versus approximately 27% in controls.

This CDR3 comprises 16 residues. V trimming: 5 bases; J trimming: 2 bases; junction bases outside the gene matches: 12. Germline V CDR1 and CDR2: SGHTA, FQGNSA. The sample taken for sequencing was naive CD4+ T cells sorted from blood. The origin of this receptor is a human donor in good health. The genes are TRBV7-2 and TRBJ2-7; 7 nucleotides align to TRBD2. CDR3 nucleotides: TGTGCCAGCAGCCTGCTATCCCCCGGGACTACCTACGAGCAGTACTTC. The encoded protein is CASSLLSPGTTYEQYF.